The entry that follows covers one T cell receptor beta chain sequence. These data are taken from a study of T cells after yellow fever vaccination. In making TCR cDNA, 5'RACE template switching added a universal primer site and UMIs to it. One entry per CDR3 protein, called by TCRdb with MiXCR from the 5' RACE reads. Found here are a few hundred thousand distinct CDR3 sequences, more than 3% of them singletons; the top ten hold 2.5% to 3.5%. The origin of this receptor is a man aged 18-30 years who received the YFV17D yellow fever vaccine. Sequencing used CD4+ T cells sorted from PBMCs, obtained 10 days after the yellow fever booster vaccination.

CDR3 protein: CASSPRRDRNTEAFF. For the CDR3, the DNA is TGTGCCAGCTCACCCCGGAGGGACAGGAACACTGAAGCTTTCTTT. The gene calls are TRBV18 and TRBJ1-1; 7 bases are shared with TRBD1. Germline assignment: CDR1 KGHSH and CDR2 LQKENI. V was clipped by 3 bases and J by 1 base; unmatched bases: 5. The CDR3 covers 15 residues. The variable domain in full, completed from reference TRBV18 and TRBJ1-1, reads NAGVMQNPRHLVRRRGQEARLRCSPMKGHSHVYWYRQLPEEGLKFMVYLQKENIIDESGMPKERFSAEFPKEGPSILRIQQVVRGDSAAYFCASSPRRDRNTEAFFGQGTRLTVV.